This TCR beta chain came from a study of CD8 T cells in Susac syndrome. The germline V gene has CDR1 LGHNA and CDR2 YSLEER. The CDR3 sequence is 15 residues long. V dropped 2 bases and J dropped 0 bases, with 10 bases sitting between them. When the RNA was reverse transcribed, random hexamers were used with an input of about 0.45 to 1 ug. A multiplex approach, immunoSEQ multiplex PCR, amplified TCR beta CDR3 across 54 Vbeta and 13 Jbeta. A single record per CDR3 protein comes from TCRdb applying MiXCR to the immunoSEQ multiplex PCR reads. Of 210,000 or so distinct CDR3 sequences listed, around 93% are singletons.

The receptor comes from a human donor with Susac syndrome. The sample taken for sequencing was CD4+ T cells from PBMCs. This chain uses TRBV4-3 with TRBJ1-1; D is ambiguous. The CDR3 DNA reads TGCGCCAGCAGCCAAATTGGAGGGATGAACACTGAAGCTTTCTTT. Translating gives CASSQIGGMNTEAFF.